One sample yielded the 31 T cell receptor beta chains listed below, sequenced in a study of blood T cells in healthy people across ages. Sample-barcoded 5' priming and a J-beta primer mix drove a second PCR of 7 to 11 cycles. TCRdb independently ran MiXCR on the 5' RACE reads; one entry per CDR3 protein. The sample contains approximately 900,000 distinct CDR3 sequences, 29% of which appear only once. The same data also contributed to another study, on T cells of mothers and their children.

Specimen: blood. The receptors come from a woman aged 40 to 49 in good health.

Worth noting for this clonotype: At one of its ends the junction is not consistent with the germline gene, which may arise from a read error. The V call is TRBV18, the J call TRBJ1-5, with 7 bases matching TRBD1. This CDR3 region has 16 residues. Germline V gene data show CDR1 as KGHSH and CDR2 as LQKENI. For the CDR3, the DNA is TGTGCCAGCCCACCAAGGTCCTCAGGGGGAGATCAGCCCCAGCATTTT. This translates into CASPPRSSGGDQPQHF.

The chain carries TRBV4-3 and TRBJ1-5; D not certain. The V and J ends lost 6 bases and 11 bases respectively, with 23 bases between them. Germline CDR1 and CDR2: LGHNA and YSLEER. This CDR3 comprises 15 residues. CDR3 region: CASSQDRWTPRAQHF. Written as DNA, the CDR3 is TGCGCCAGCAGTCAGGATAGATGGACCCCTCGGGCCCAGCATTTT.

The chain has TRBV29-1 and TRBJ2-5, with 8 bases that match TRBD1. This CDR3 region has 14 residues. The V gene's germline CDR1 is SQVTM and CDR2 ANQGSEA. Trimming at V came to 5 bases and at J to 1 base, leaving 6 bases not matched to a gene. Here the CDR3 DNA reads TGCAGCGTTTCCGGGACAGGCTCCCAAGAGACCCAGTACTTC. Translating it yields CSVSGTGSQETQYF.

V usage is TRBV6-5 and J usage is TRBJ2-1, with 8 bases fitting TRBD2. The germline V gene encodes CDR1 MNHEY and CDR2 SVGAGI. J gave up 0 bases and V 0 bases, and 1 base lay outside the gene matches. The CDR3 extends over 16 amino acids. CDR3 sequence (DNA): TGTGCCAGCAGTTACTCGAGCGGGGGCTCCTACAATGAGCAGTTCTTC. Translated: CASSYSSGGSYNEQFF.

On this clonotype itself: A junction boundary mismatches the germline segment, possibly from a read error. This chain joins TRBV2 and TRBJ1-2; no clear D. This CDR3 comprises 13 residues. Germline V gene lookup returns CDR1 SNHLY and CDR2 FYNNEI. The CDR3 loop reads CTSTAQLYYGYTF. The CDR3 DNA sequence: TGTACCAGCACTGCGCAGTTGTACTATGGCTACACCTTC.

The rearrangement links TRBV20-1 to TRBJ2-5, with D unclear. The CDR3 runs 14 residues. Germline V lookup: CDR1 DFQATT, CDR2 SNEGSKA (reference sequence). V was clipped by 0 bases and J by 11 bases, with 19 bases between them. This chain's CDR3 is CSARDLAVANEQYF. The CDR3 nucleotides are TGCAGTGCTAGAGATTTGGCAGTCGCCAATGAGCAGTACTTC.

This clonotype was counted between two and nine times. This rearrangement joins TRBV7-3 to TRBJ2-1; D call uncertain. This CDR3 contains 15 residues. Trimming cost V 2 bases and J 0 bases, with 8 bases left between them. CDR1 and CDR2 (germline): SGHTA, FQGTGA. Here the CDR3 reads CASSLGSFSYNEQFF. The CDR3 region has the DNA TGTGCCAGCAGCTTAGGCTCGTTCTCCTACAATGAGCAGTTCTTC.

The chain joins TRBV10-1 to TRBJ2-1; 9 bases match TRBD1. Trimming cost V 6 bases and J 7 bases; bases outside gene matches: 10. The CDR3 loop spans 15 amino acids. Germline V gene data show CDR1 as WNHNN and CDR2 as SYGVQD (reference sequence). CDR3 protein: CASSARDRVINEQFF. DNA of the CDR3: TGCGCCAGCAGCGCCCGGGACAGGGTTATAAATGAGCAGTTCTTC.

The rearrangement links TRBV24-1 to TRBJ2-2; D not certain. The CDR3 sequence is 14 residues long. The germline V gene encodes CDR1 KGHDR and CDR2 SFDVKD. The V and J ends lost 4 bases and 0 bases respectively, with 5 bases between them. CDR3 amino acids: CATSDHANTGELFF. The CDR3 DNA sequence: TGTGCCACCAGTGACCACGCGAACACCGGGGAGCTGTTTTTT.

There are many counts of this clonotype. V and J are TRBV5-1 and TRBJ2-7; a weak D match, TRBD1 (7 bases). Per the germline V gene, CDR1 is SGHRS and CDR2 is YFSETQ. CDR3 length: 14 amino acids. Trimming removed 2 bases at V and 6 bases at J, with 15 bases between. CDR3 sequence reads: CASSFGQAGGEQYF. The CDR3 DNA follows: TGCGCCAGCAGCTTCGGACAGGCCGGGGGCGAGCAGTACTTC.

The J gene is TRBJ2-7, the V gene TRBV7-6; 8 bases agree with TRBD1. Germline CDR1 SGHVS, CDR2 FNYEAQ. The CDR3 runs to 15 residues. The V and J ends lost 5 bases and 2 bases, in that order; junction bases with no gene match: 8. CDR3 coding DNA: TGTGCCAGCAGCCGATTTGGACAGGGTGCCTACGAGCAGTACTTC. Protein product: CASSRFGQGAYEQYF.

The chain uses TRBV9 and TRBJ2-2, with TRBD1 as a possible D gene (7 bases). CDR1 and CDR2 (germline): SGDLS, YYNGEE. V lost 1 base and J lost 5, with 18 bases in between. This CDR3 comprises 17 residues. The CDR3 DNA reads TGTGCCAGCAGCGTACCGCGGGACAGAAGGGATACCGGGGAGCTGTTTTTT. It translates to CASSVPRDRRDTGELFF.

This chain uses TRBV5-5 with TRBJ1-1, with TRBD1 as a possible D gene (5 bases). CDR3 size: 16 residues. The germline V gene encodes CDR1 SGHKS and CDR2 YYEKEE (reference sequence). The V and J ends lost 2 bases and 0 bases respectively, with 14 bases between them. CDR3 in amino acids: CASSFIDSSMNTEAFF. CDR3 coding DNA: TGTGCCAGCAGCTTCATTGACAGCAGCATGAACACTGAAGCTTTCTTT.

This clonotype was observed many times. This chain connects TRBV12-3 or TRBV12-4 to TRBJ2-5; 8 positions agree with TRBD1. After removal of 6 bases from V and 1 base from J, the junction contained 1 base not matched to a gene. The CDR3 runs 13 residues. The CDR3 loop is CASRQGVQETQYF. The CDR3, as DNA: TGTGCCAGCAGACAGGGGGTCCAAGAGACCCAGTACTTC.

The rearrangement uses TRBV12-3 or TRBV12-4 and TRBJ2-3, with TRBD2 matching over 7 bases. V was clipped by 3 bases and J by 4 bases; unmatched bases: 7. There are 15 residues in the CDR3. The DNA of the CDR3 is TGTGCCAGCAGTTTGGCGGGAGTAGTAGCAGATACGCAGTATTTT. Amino acids: CASSLAGVVADTQYF.

This clonotype has more than one count but fewer than ten. The gene calls are TRBV29-1 and TRBJ2-1; D is unresolved. The CDR3 is made up of 15 amino acids. Trimming removed 3 bases at V and 0 bases at J, with 12 bases between. Germline V gene data show CDR1 as SQVTM and CDR2 as ANQGSEA. The CDR3 loop reads CSVEDVQSSYNEQFF. CDR3 bases: TGCAGCGTTGAGGACGTCCAGAGCTCCTACAATGAGCAGTTCTTC.

Turning to this clonotype: One end of the junction is discordant with germline, which a read error may explain. The chain carries TRBV12-3 or TRBV12-4 and TRBJ2-1, with 8 bases fitting TRBD2. The CDR3 is 15 residues long. CDR3 sequence reads: CASSLSASGHNGQFF. For the CDR3, the DNA is TGTGCCAGCAGTTTATCGGCTAGCGGGCACAATGGGCAGTTCTTC.

This clonotype was observed a few times. The chain couples TRBV7-6 to TRBJ2-5, with a possible D match to TRBD1 (6 bases). CDR1 and CDR2 (germline): SGHVS, FNYEAQ. The V end lost 5 bases, the J end lost 3 bases, and 19 bases lay between the germline ends. The CDR3 covers 16 residues. CDR3 DNA: TGTGCCAGCAGCCCCAGCCCGACAGGACTTGAAGAGACCCAGTACTTC. Protein sequence: CASSPSPTGLEETQYF. The entire variable domain, with the rest obtained from reference TRBV7-6 and TRBJ2-5, is as follows: GAGVSQSPRYKVTKRGQDVALRCDPISGHVSLYWYRQALGQGPEFLTYFNYEAQQDKSGLPNDRFSAERPEGSISTLTIQRTEQRDSAMYRCASSPSPTGLEETQYFGPGTRLLVL.

The genes are TRBV20-1 and TRBJ2-7, with 7 bases aligning to TRBD2. Losses at the gene ends were 0 bases for V and 7 bases for J; bases not matched to a gene: 6. The CDR3 covers 13 residues. Germline lookup yields CDR1 DFQATT and CDR2 SNEGSKA (reference sequence). The CDR3: CSARDGGEREQYF. CDR3 coding DNA: TGCAGTGCTAGAGATGGGGGGGAGCGGGAGCAGTACTTC.

This clonotype occurred many times. The J gene is TRBJ2-5, the V gene TRBV18; a possible D gene is TRBD1 (5 bases). CDR3 length: 16 amino acids. V lost 3 bases to trimming and J lost 7 bases, with 21 bases between them. Germline values: CDR1 KGHSH, CDR2 LQKENI. The CDR3 DNA follows: TGTGCCAGCTCACCGTTGGAGACAGTGGGATCAAGGACCCAGTACTTC. Protein product: CASSPLETVGSRTQYF. Full variable domain (missing parts from reference TRBV18 and TRBJ2-5): NAGVMQNPRHLVRRRGQEARLRCSPMKGHSHVYWYRQLPEEGLKFMVYLQKENIIDESGMPKERFSAEFPKEGPSILRIQQVVRGDSAAYFCASSPLETVGSRTQYFGPGTRLLVL.

This clonotype was observed a handful of times. The chain joins TRBV20-1 to TRBJ1-1; 9 bases line up with TRBD1. The junction had 9 bases not matched to a gene; V was cut back by 5 bases and J by 5 bases. The CDR3 spans 14 residues. Germline V gene lookup returns CDR1 DFQATT and CDR2 SNEGSKA (reference sequence). Here the CDR3 reads CSAPNRGPGTEAFF. The CDR3 DNA reads TGCAGTGCTCCTAACAGGGGGCCGGGGACTGAAGCTTTCTTT.

This clonotype was detected only a few times. The chain links TRBV7-2 to TRBJ2-3, with D maybe TRBD2 (6 bases). The CDR3 consists of 14 residues. With 4 bases removed from V and 2 bases from J, the gap between germline ends came to 10 bases. Germline assignment: CDR1 SGHTA and CDR2 FQGNSA. The CDR3 DNA follows: TGTGCCAGCAGCTCGCGGGGTGACACAGATACGCAGTATTTT. Its protein is CASSSRGDTDTQYF. The full variable domain, completed using reference TRBV7-2 and TRBJ2-3, is GAGVSQSPSNKVTEKGKDVELRCDPISGHTALYWYRQSLGQGLEFLIYFQGNSAPDKSGLPSDRFSAERTGGSVSTLTIQRTQQEDSAVYLCASSSRGDTDTQYFGPGTRLTVL.

The CDR3 protein is CSAGAGTSGNEQFF. The CDR3 bases are TGCAGTGCTGGCGCGGGGACTAGCGGAAATGAGCAGTTCTTC. This chain links TRBV20-1 with TRBJ2-1; the match to TRBD2 covers 11 bases. The germline V gene has CDR1 DFQATT and CDR2 SNEGSKA (reference sequence). This CDR3 has 14 amino acids. J was trimmed by 7 bases and V by 5 bases; bases with no gene match: 7.

Details on this clonotype: A much larger clone sits a single nucleotide away, making a read error possible. V is TRBV7-3 and J is TRBJ1-1; D not certain. Per the germline V gene, CDR1 is SGHTA and CDR2 is FQGTGA. This CDR3 is 14 amino acids long. The chain's CDR3 is CAGSLSAGNTEAFF. CDR3 sequence (DNA): TGTGCCGGCAGCTTAAGTGCTGGGAACACTGAAGCTTTCTTT.

The V and J genes are TRBV9 and TRBJ2-1; no clear D gene. V lost 1 base to trimming and J lost 9 bases, with 20 bases between them. Germline CDR1 and CDR2: SGDLS and YYNGEE. This CDR3 is built from 16 residues. CDR3 in amino acids: CASSVKTQPSFGEQFF. The CDR3 DNA reads as TGTGCCAGCAGCGTAAAGACTCAACCATCGTTTGGTGAGCAGTTCTTC.

This clonotype appeared a single time. The V call is TRBV5-5, the J call TRBJ2-1; D uncertain. Trimming removed 7 bases at V and 4 bases at J, with 12 bases between. Germline V gene sequence: CDR1 SGHKS, CDR2 YYEKEE (reference sequence). The CDR3 runs 13 residues. The CDR3 nucleotides read TGTGCCAGCGTTAGTCCGCGGTACAATGAGCAGTTCTTC. It codes for CASVSPRYNEQFF. The full variable domain, its missing parts supplied by reference TRBV5-5 and TRBJ2-1, is DAGVTQSPTHLIKTRGQQVTLRCSPISGHKSVSWYQQVLGQGPQFIFQYYEKEERGRGNFPDRFSARQFPNYSSELNVNALLLGDSALYLCASVSPRYNEQFFGPGTRLTVL.

This clonotype was observed a few times. A single base separates this from a much larger clone, so it may be a read error. The chain combines TRBV29-1 with TRBJ2-1, with D uncertain. This CDR3 is built from 12 residues. Trimming left V 7 bases short and J 6 bases short, with 13 bases between. Germline lookup yields CDR1 SQVTM and CDR2 ANQGSEA. The CDR3 region has the DNA TGCAGCGGCAGAAGGGAAACCAATGAGCAGTTCTTC. This encodes CSGRRETNEQFF.

The chain employs TRBV5-1 and TRBJ1-5; the D is unclear. CDR1 SGHRS and CDR2 YFSETQ come from the germline V gene. The CDR3 contains 16 residues. V was trimmed by 7 bases and J by 0 bases, leaving 17 bases between them. CDR3 nucleotides: TGCGCCAGCTCTCCCGAGGGCGACTATAGCAATCAGCCCCAGCATTTT. This encodes CASSPEGDYSNQPQHF. Full variable domain (missing parts from reference TRBV5-1 and TRBJ1-5): KAGVTQTPRYLIKTRGQQVTLSCSPISGHRSVSWYQQTPGQGLQFLFEYFSETQRNKGNFPGRFSGRQFSNSRSEMNVSTLELGDSALYLCASSPEGDYSNQPQHFGDGTRLSIL.

This clonotype was detected only a few times. The J gene is TRBJ1-2, the V gene TRBV5-1; D remains ambiguous. V was clipped by 0 bases and J by 3 bases, with 12 bases between them. This CDR3 has 15 residues. Germline V gene sequence: CDR1 SGHRS, CDR2 YFSETQ. CDR3 nucleotides: TGCGCCAGCAGCTTGGGGGAACAGAGGTACTATGGCTACACCTTC. Encoded protein: CASSLGEQRYYGYTF.

There are a few counts of this clonotype. The chain combines TRBV7-2 with TRBJ1-6; perhaps TRBD1 as D (5 bases). The CDR3 covers 15 residues. Trimming pared 4 bases from V and 6 bases from J, leaving 13 bases between. Germline CDR1 SGHTA, CDR2 FQGNSA. CDR3 sequence (DNA): TGTGCCAGCAGCTCGCAGGCGGGGGGTAATTCACCCCTCCACTTT. Translated: CASSSQAGGNSPLHF.

This clonotype was counted only a few times. The CDR3 nucleotides are TGCGCCAGCAGCCAAGATAATAGGCGCTCCTACAATGAGCAGTTCTTC. Translated: CASSQDNRRSYNEQFF. V usage is TRBV4-3 and J usage is TRBJ2-1; D is unclear. Germline V lookup: CDR1 LGHNA, CDR2 YSLEER. V was shortened by 0 bases and J by 0 bases, with 9 bases between the two germline ends. The CDR3 sequence is 16 residues long.